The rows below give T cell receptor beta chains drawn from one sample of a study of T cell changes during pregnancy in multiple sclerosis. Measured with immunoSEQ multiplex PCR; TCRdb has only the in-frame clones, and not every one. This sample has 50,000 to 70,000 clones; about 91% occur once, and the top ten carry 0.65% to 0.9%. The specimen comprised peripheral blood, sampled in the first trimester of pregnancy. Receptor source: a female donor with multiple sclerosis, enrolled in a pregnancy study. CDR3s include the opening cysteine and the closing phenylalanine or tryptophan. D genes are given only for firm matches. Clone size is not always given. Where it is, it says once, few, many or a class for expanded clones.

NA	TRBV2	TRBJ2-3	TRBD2	CASNPSTSVADTQYF	TGTGCCAGCAACCCCTCGACTAGCGTGGCAGATACGCAGTATTTT
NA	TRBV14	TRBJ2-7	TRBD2	CASSQLAGTSGEQYF	TGTGCCAGCAGCCAGCTTGCCGGGACTAGTGGAGAGCAGTACTTC
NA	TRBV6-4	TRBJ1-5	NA	CASITGKPQHF	TGTGCCAGCATAACAGGGAAGCCCCAGCATTTT
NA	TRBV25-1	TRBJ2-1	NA	CASSLLFEQFF	TGTGCCAGCAGTCTACTTTTTGAGCAGTTCTTC
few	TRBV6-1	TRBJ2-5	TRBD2	CASSELAGSQETQYF	TGTGCCAGCAGTGAACTAGCGGGGTCCCAAGAGACCCAGTACTTC
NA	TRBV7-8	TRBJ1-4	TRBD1	CASSSYEGTGFNEKLFF	TGTGCCAGCAGCTCCTACGAAGGGACAGGCTTTAATGAAAAACTGTTTTTT
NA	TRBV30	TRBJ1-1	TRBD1	CAWRGGTGGTEAFF	TGTGCCTGGAGGGGAGGGACAGGGGGTACTGAAGCTTTCTTT
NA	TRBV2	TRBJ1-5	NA	CASSGANGNQPQHF	TGTGCCAGCAGTGGGGCGAACGGCAATCAGCCCCAGCATTTT
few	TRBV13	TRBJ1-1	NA	CATRVYRETEAFF	TGTGCCACCAGAGTTTACAGGGAAACTGAAGCTTTCTTT
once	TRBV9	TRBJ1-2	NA	CASSPRTSYGYTF	TGTGCCAGCAGCCCCAGGACATCCTATGGCTACACCTTC
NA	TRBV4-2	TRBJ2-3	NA	CASSPGDTQYF	TGTGCCAGCAGCCCCGGGGATACGCAGTATTTT
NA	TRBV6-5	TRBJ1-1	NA	CASSPNSDTEAFF	TGTGCCAGCAGTCCAAACAGTGACACTGAAGCTTTCTTT